These T cell receptor beta chains were read from a single sample in a study of ipilimumab plus nivolumab after autologous stem cell transplantation. Method: immunoSEQ multiplex PCR; TCRdb's copy keeps in-frame clones and lacks some. The sample carries 15,000 to 20,000 clones, more than 80% recorded once. Sample: PBMCs, taken in a trial of ipilimumab plus nivolumab as post-transplant consolidation. These receptors originate from a male donor with diffuse large B-cell lymphoma. CDR3s include the opening cysteine and the closing phenylalanine or tryptophan. A D gene is named only where the DNA matches it firmly. Clone size is not always given. Where it is, it says once, few, many or a class for expanded clones.

d_call,clone_size,v_call,j_call,cdr3_aa,cdr3_nt
-,-,TRBV6-4,TRBJ1-6,CASSEVALGSPLHF,TGTGCCAGCAGTGAGGTGGCTCTTGGTTCACCCCTCCACTTT
TRBD2,-,TRBV7-8,TRBJ2-6,CASRTRSSGGASGANVLTF,TGTGCCAGCAGAACCCGGTCTAGCGGGGGGGCATCTGGGGCCAACGTCCTGACTTTC
-,-,TRBV25-1,TRBJ1-2,CASSAQDANGYTF,TGTGCCAGCAGTGCACAGGACGCGAATGGCTACACCTTC
-,-,TRBV9,TRBJ1-3,CASSVGLSSGNTIYF,TGTGCCAGCAGCGTAGGACTGAGCTCTGGAAACACCATATATTTT
-,-,TRBV2,TRBJ2-7,CASSGVEQYF,TGTGCCAGCAGTGGTGTCGAGCAGTACTTC
TRBD2,-,TRBV5-6,TRBJ2-1,CASSLDLAGGPNVFF,TGTGCCAGCAGCTTGGATCTAGCGGGAGGGCCTAATGTGTTCTTC
-,-,TRBV29-1,TRBJ1-2,CSVRGGYGYTF,TGCAGCGTTCGGGGAGGCTATGGCTACACCTTC
-,-,TRBV5-4,TRBJ2-5,CASSLWGAGTQYF,TGTGCCAGCAGCTTGTGGGGGGCTGGGACCCAGTACTTC
TRBD2,-,TRBV19,TRBJ2-1,CASSRSGTSGGVDFNEQFF,TGTGCCAGTAGTCGATCCGGGACTAGCGGGGGGGTCGACTTTAATGAGCAGTTCTTC
-,-,TRBV18,TRBJ2-3,CASSPGFGGHTDTQYF,TGTGCCAGCTCACCAGGTTTCGGGGGTCACACAGATACGCAGTATTTT
-,once,TRBV11-2,TRBJ1-2,CASSLRFGGANYGYTF,TGTGCCAGCAGCTTAAGGTTCGGGGGAGCTAACTATGGCTACACCTTC
-,-,TRBV5-1,TRBJ2-6,CASSLGRDSGANVLTF,TGCGCCAGCAGCTTGGGACGGGACTCTGGGGCCAACGTCCTGACTTTC
-,-,TRBV6-1,TRBJ2-1,CASNTANAYNEQFF,TGTGCCAGCAATACCGCGAATGCCTACAATGAGCAGTTCTTC
-,once,TRBV10-1,TRBJ1-1,CASSGLRDKYTEAFF,TGCGCCAGCAGTGGTCTCCGGGACAAGTACACTGAAGCTTTCTTT
-,-,TRBV7-8,TRBJ2-2,CASSPRRENTGELFF,TGTGCCAGCAGCCCCCGGAGGGAGAACACCGGGGAGCTGTTTTTT
TRBD2,-,TRBV5-4,TRBJ2-5,CASSNGGALQETQYF,TGTGCCAGCAGCAACGGGGGGGCGTTGCAAGAGACCCAGTACTTC
-,-,TRBV7-3,TRBJ2-7,CASSLEAYEQYF,TGTGCCAGCAGCTTAGAAGCGTACGAGCAGTACTTC
TRBD1,-,TRBV7-2,TRBJ2-3,CASSSGQGIRTDTQYF,TGTGCCAGCAGCTCAGGACAGGGGATACGCACAGATACGCAGTATTTT
-,-,TRBV11-3,TRBJ2-2,CASSQTVTGGELFF,TGTGCCAGCAGCCAAACAGTTACGGGCGGGGAGCTGTTTTTT
-,-,TRBV11-3,TRBJ2-5,CASSLDRAYQETQYF,TGTGCCAGCAGCTTAGATCGGGCGTACCAAGAGACCCAGTACTTC
TRBD1,-,TRBV7-9,TRBJ2-3,CASSLARGGAVDTQYF,TGTGCCAGCAGCTTAGCGCGAGGGGGCGCGGTAGATACGCAGTATTTT
-,-,TRBV9,TRBJ1-2,CASSVVEGKSGYTF,TGTGCCAGCAGCGTAGTAGAGGGGAAGTCGGGCTACACCTTC
-,-,TRBV7-8,TRBJ1-2,CASSSGRGYTF,TGTGCCAGCAGCTCCGGAAGGGGCTACACCTTC
-,once,TRBV5-4,TRBJ2-2,CASSYRWDGANTGELFF,TGTGCCAGCAGCTACCGGTGGGACGGGGCAAACACCGGGGAGCTGTTTTTT
-,-,TRBV4-3,TRBJ2-7,CASSQAIPGEQYF,TGCGCCAGCAGCCAAGCAATACCAGGGGAGCAGTACTTC
-,few,TRBV5-4,TRBJ2-3,CASSLGWSFTDTQYF,TGTGCCAGCAGCTTGGGGTGGAGCTTCACAGATACGCAGTATTTT
-,-,TRBV30,TRBJ1-5,CAWSQGGGKPQHF,TGTGCCTGGAGTCAAGGGGGTGGCAAGCCCCAGCATTTT
TRBD2,-,TRBV11-2,TRBJ2-3,CASSFTGGGSQYF,TGTGCCAGCAGCTTCACGGGGGGTGGGTCGCAGTATTTT
-,-,TRBV6-1,TRBJ2-2,CASSGHPGENTGELFF,TGTGCCAGCAGTGGTCACCCGGGGGAGAACACCGGGGAGCTGTTTTTT
TRBD1,-,TRBV5-8,TRBJ2-7,CASSNQGAPYEQYF,TGTGCCAGCAGCAACCAGGGGGCCCCCTACGAGCAGTACTTC
-,-,TRBV5-4,TRBJ1-1,CASSLTLNTEAFF,TGTGCCAGCAGCTTGACCCTGAACACTGAAGCTTTCTTT
TRBD1,-,TRBV7-2,TRBJ1-1,CASSFSGQVGEAFF,TGTGCCAGCAGCTTTTCGGGACAGGTGGGTGAAGCTTTCTTT
-,-,TRBV2,TRBJ1-5,CASSEGQGAAKSRPQHF,TGTGCCAGCAGTGAGGGTCAAGGGGCGGCAAAATCTCGGCCCCAGCATTTT
TRBD1,once,TRBV19,TRBJ2-3,CASRLGTGTDTQYF,TGTGCCAGTAGATTAGGGACAGGGACAGATACGCAGTATTTT
TRBD1,-,TRBV19,TRBJ1-1,CASRPDRGRSEAFF,TGTGCCAGTAGACCGGACAGGGGGCGCAGTGAAGCTTTCTTT
-,medium-sized,TRBV19,TRBJ1-2,CASNTADKSGYTF,TGTGCCAGTAATACAGCCGACAAGTCGGGCTACACCTTC
-,-,TRBV15,TRBJ2-3,CATSRDLGGGTDTQYF,TGTGCCACCAGCAGAGATCTCGGGGGCGGGACAGATACGCAGTATTTT
-,-,TRBV30,TRBJ2-1,CACWGLAWDNEQFF,TGTGCCTGTTGGGGGCTAGCGTGGGACAATGAGCAGTTCTTC
-,-,TRBV7-8,TRBJ1-5,CASSLARGVGISNQPQHF,TGTGCCAGCAGCTTAGCGCGTGGCGTGGGGATCAGCAATCAGCCCCAGCATTTT
-,-,TRBV9,TRBJ2-1,CASSVGWNEQFF,TGTGCCAGCAGCGTAGGGTGGAATGAGCAGTTCTTC
-,-,TRBV7-6,TRBJ2-7,CASSLAGGSFREQYF,TGTGCCAGCAGCTTAGCGGGAGGAAGTTTTCGAGAGCAGTACTTC
TRBD2,-,TRBV18,TRBJ2-5,CASSGTRQETQYF,TGTGCCAGCTCCGGGACTAGGCAAGAGACCCAGTACTTC
-,-,TRBV6-5,TRBJ2-7,CASSDPTGTYEQYF,TGTGCCAGCAGTGACCCGACAGGAACCTACGAGCAGTACTTC
TRBD2,once,TRBV6-6,TRBJ2-7,CASSYAGGRGEQYF,TGTGCCAGCAGTTACGCGGGGGGCCGGGGCGAGCAGTACTTC
-,-,TRBV2,TRBJ1-5,CASKIEQGGQPQHF,TGTGCCAGCAAGATTGAACAGGGCGGACAGCCCCAGCATTTT
TRBD2,once,TRBV19,TRBJ2-1,CASSMRARGYNEQFF,TGTGCCAGTAGCATGCGGGCGCGGGGGTACAATGAGCAGTTCTTC
-,-,TRBV28,TRBJ2-2,CASNIGGTGELFF,TGTGCCAGCAACATAGGTGGCACCGGGGAGCTGTTTTTT
TRBD1,few,TRBV9,TRBJ1-1,CASGQGHTEAFF,TGTGCCAGCGGACAGGGACACACTGAAGCTTTCTTT
TRBD1,-,TRBV5-1,TRBJ1-2,CASRSDRGLGYTF,TGCGCCAGCAGATCGGACAGGGGCTTGGGCTACACCTTC
-,few,TRBV6-5,TRBJ1-2,CASSYFSGTGYTF,TGTGCCAGCAGTTACTTCTCCGGGACGGGCTACACCTTC
-,-,TRBV28,TRBJ1-1,CASWLLGQNMNTEAFF,TGTGCCAGCTGGCTTTTAGGACAAAACATGAACACTGAAGCTTTCTTT
-,medium-sized,TRBV6-6,TRBJ2-2,CASNLGGVDTGELFF,TGTGCCAGCAACCTAGGAGGGGTGGACACCGGGGAGCTGTTTTTT
-,-,TRBV19,TRBJ1-4,CASSIVGSLKLFF,TGTGCCAGTAGTATAGTAGGCAGTCTAAAACTGTTTTTT
TRBD2,-,TRBV4-3,TRBJ2-1,CASSQGVLAGGHEQFF,TGCGCCAGCAGCCAGGGGGTACTAGCGGGGGGCCATGAGCAGTTCTTC